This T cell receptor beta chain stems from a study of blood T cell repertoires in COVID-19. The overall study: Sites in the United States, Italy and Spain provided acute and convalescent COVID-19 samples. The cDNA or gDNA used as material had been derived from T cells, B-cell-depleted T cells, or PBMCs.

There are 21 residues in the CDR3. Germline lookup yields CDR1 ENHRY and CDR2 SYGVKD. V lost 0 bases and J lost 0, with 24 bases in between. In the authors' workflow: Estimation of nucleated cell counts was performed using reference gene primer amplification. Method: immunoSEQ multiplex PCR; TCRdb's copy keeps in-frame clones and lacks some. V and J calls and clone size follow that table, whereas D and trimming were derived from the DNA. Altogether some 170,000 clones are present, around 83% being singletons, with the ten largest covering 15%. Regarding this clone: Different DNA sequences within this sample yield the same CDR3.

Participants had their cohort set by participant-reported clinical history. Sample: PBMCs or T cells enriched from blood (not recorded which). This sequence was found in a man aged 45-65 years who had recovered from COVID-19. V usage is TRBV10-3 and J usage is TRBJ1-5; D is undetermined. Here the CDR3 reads CAISESSPDTQVRPSNQPQHF. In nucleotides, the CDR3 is TGTGCCATCAGTGAGTCTTCCCCTGACACGCAGGTACGCCCTAGCAATCAGCCCCAGCATTTT.